Listed below are T cell receptor beta chains from one sample, sequenced in a study of blood T cell repertoires in COVID-19. The protocol was immunoSEQ multiplex PCR, while the TCRdb copy is restricted to in-frame clones and leaves out a portion. The sample has 250,000 or so clones, about 80% seen once. Material for sequencing was PBMCs or T cells enriched from blood (not recorded which). The receptors here all came from a man in his fifties or sixties who had recovered from COVID-19. The CDR3 runs from the conserved cysteine through the conserved F or W. The order of the fields is D gene, J gene, clone size, V gene, CDR3 length, CDR3 protein, CDR3 DNA. A D gene is named only where the DNA matches it firmly. Expanded clones are given a class, and other clones once, few, many or no size at all.

D: NA
J: TRBJ1-1
size: few
V: TRBV27
length: 14
CDR3: CASGKGQGNTEAFF
DNA: TGTGCCAGCGGTAAAGGGCAGGGGAACACTGAAGCTTTCTTT

D: NA
J: TRBJ2-1
size: NA
V: TRBV12-3/TRBV12-4
length: 12
CDR3: CASNPEGNEQFF
DNA: TGTGCCAGCAATCCAGAGGGCAATGAGCAGTTCTTC

D: NA
J: TRBJ2-1
size: NA
V: TRBV19
length: 13
CDR3: CATSGTPYNEQFF
DNA: TGTGCCACCTCCGGGACTCCTTACAATGAGCAGTTCTTC

D: TRBD1
J: TRBJ2-2
size: NA
V: TRBV30
length: 14
CDR3: CAGTGGDGPGELFF
DNA: TGTGCCGGCACAGGGGGTGACGGTCCCGGGGAGCTGTTTTTT

D: TRBD2
J: TRBJ2-7
size: many
V: TRBV6-2/TRBV6-3
length: 14
CDR3: CASSSGAGFAEQYF
DNA: TGTGCCAGCAGCTCTGGAGCGGGATTTGCCGAGCAGTACTTC

D: TRBD2
J: TRBJ2-7
size: NA
V: TRBV20-1
length: 13
CDR3: CSASASGGGEQYF
DNA: TGCAGTGCTAGTGCTAGCGGGGGAGGGGAGCAGTACTTC

D: NA
J: TRBJ1-2
size: NA
V: TRBV18
length: 19
CDR3: CASSPIATVGAQELYGYTF
DNA: TGTGCCAGCTCACCAATTGCAACAGTTGGGGCGCAGGAGCTTTATGGCTACACCTTC

D: NA
J: TRBJ1-2
size: NA
V: TRBV29-1
length: 14
CDR3: CSVEGPGAFLGYTF
DNA: TGCAGCGTTGAAGGCCCAGGGGCCTTTCTTGGCTACACCTTC

D: TRBD1
J: TRBJ1-1
size: few
V: TRBV28
length: 16
CDR3: CASTTEGGTGHTEAFF
DNA: TGTGCCAGCACCACCGAGGGGGGGACAGGGCACACTGAAGCTTTCTTT

D: NA
J: TRBJ2-7
size: NA
V: TRBV6-5
length: 13
CDR3: CASSYGGKYEQYF
DNA: TGTGCCAGCAGTTACGGCGGGAAATACGAGCAGTACTTC

D: NA
J: TRBJ2-2
size: NA
V: TRBV7-3
length: 14
CDR3: CASSLTARTGELFF
DNA: TGTGCCAGCAGCTTAACGGCTCGCACCGGGGAGCTGTTTTTT

D: TRBD1
J: TRBJ1-1
size: NA
V: TRBV18
length: 14
CDR3: CASSLSEGASEAFF
DNA: TGTGCCAGCTCACTCTCCGAGGGGGCCAGTGAAGCTTTCTTT

D: TRBD1
J: TRBJ1-4
size: NA
V: TRBV3-1/TRBV3-2
length: 16
CDR3: CASSRPQGATNEKLFF
DNA: TGTGCCAGCAGCCGCCCTCAGGGGGCAACTAATGAAAAACTGTTTTTT

D: NA
J: TRBJ1-2
size: NA
V: TRBV6-2/TRBV6-3
length: 12
CDR3: CASSYSTPGYTF
DNA: TGTGCCAGCAGTTACTCGACTCCAGGCTACACCTTC

D: NA
J: TRBJ1-2
size: few
V: TRBV3-1/TRBV3-2
length: 14
CDR3: CASRPGLGGYGYTF
DNA: TGTGCCAGCAGACCGGGACTGGGGGGCTATGGCTACACCTTC

D: NA
J: TRBJ2-1
size: NA
V: TRBV19
length: 13
CDR3: CASSIRPYNEQFF
DNA: TGTGCCAGTAGTATTCGTCCCTACAATGAGCAGTTCTTC

D: NA
J: TRBJ1-3
size: NA
V: TRBV5-1
length: 15
CDR3: CASSTDSHSGNTIYF
DNA: TGCGCCAGCAGCACGGACAGTCACTCTGGAAACACCATATATTTT

D: TRBD1
J: TRBJ1-5
size: NA
V: TRBV20-1
length: 15
CDR3: CSASGGGNSNQPQHF
DNA: TGCAGTGCTAGTGGAGGGGGCAATAGCAATCAGCCCCAGCATTTT